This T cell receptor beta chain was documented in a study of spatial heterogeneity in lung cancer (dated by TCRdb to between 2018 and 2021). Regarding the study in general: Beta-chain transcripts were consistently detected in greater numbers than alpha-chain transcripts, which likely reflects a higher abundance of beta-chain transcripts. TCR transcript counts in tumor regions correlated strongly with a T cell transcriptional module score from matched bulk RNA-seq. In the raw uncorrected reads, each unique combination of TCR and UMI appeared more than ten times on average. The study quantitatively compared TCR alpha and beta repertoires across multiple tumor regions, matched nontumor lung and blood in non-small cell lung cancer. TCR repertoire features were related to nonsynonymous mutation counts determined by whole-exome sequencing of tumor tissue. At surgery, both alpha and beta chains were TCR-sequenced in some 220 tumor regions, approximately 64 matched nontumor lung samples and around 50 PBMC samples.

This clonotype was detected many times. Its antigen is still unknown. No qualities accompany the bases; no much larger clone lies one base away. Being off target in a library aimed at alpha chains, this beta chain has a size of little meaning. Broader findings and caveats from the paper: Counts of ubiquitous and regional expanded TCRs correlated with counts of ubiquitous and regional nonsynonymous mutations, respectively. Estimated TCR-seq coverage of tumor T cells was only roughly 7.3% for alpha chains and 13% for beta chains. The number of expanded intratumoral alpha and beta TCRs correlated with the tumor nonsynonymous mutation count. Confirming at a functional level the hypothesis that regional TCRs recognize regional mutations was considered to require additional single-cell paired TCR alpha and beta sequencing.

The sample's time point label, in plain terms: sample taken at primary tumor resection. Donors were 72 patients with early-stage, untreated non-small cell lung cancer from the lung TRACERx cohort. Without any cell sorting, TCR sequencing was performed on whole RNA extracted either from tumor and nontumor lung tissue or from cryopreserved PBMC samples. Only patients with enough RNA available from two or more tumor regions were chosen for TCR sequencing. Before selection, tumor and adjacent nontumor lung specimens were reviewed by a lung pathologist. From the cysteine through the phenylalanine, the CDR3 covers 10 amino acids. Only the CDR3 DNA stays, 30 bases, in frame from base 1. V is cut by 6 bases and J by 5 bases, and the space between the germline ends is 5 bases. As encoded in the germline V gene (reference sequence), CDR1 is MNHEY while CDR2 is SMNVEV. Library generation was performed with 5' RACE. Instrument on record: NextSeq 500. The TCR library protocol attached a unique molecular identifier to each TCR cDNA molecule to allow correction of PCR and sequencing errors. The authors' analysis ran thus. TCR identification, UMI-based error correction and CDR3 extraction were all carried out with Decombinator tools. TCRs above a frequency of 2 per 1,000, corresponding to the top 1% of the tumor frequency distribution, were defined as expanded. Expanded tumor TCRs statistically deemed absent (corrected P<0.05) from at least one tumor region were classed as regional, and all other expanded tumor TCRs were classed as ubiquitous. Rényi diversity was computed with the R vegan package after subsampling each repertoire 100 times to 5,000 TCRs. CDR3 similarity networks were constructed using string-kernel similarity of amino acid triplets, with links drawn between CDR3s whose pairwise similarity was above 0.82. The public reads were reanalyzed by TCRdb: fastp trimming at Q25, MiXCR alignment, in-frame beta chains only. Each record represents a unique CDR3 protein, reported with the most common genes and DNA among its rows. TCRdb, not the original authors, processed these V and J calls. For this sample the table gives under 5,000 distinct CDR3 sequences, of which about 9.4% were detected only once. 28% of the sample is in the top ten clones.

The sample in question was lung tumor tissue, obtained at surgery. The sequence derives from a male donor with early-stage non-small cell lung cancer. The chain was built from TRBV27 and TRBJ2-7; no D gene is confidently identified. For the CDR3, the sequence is CASSPHEQYF. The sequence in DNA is TGTGCCAGCAGCCCACACGAGCAGTACTTC.